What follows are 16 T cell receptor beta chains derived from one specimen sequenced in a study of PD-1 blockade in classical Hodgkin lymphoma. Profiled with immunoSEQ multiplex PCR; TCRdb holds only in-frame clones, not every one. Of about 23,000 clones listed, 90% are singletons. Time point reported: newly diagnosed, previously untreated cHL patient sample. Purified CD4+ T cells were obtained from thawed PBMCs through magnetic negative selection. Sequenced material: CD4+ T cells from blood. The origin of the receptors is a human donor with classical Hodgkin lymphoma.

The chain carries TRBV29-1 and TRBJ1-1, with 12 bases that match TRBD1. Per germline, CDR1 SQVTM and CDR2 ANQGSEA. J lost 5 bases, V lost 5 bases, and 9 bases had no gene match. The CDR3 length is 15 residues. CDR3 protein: CSVSPGQGARTEAFF. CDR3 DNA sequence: TGCAGCGTTTCACCGGGACAGGGGGCAAGAACTGAAGCTTTCTTT.

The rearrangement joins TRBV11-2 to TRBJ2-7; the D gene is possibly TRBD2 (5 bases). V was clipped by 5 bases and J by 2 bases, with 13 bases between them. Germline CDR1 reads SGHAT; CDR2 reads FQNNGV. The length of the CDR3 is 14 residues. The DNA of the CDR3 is TGTGCCAGCAGCCCCCCGGGATTGCCCTACGAGCAGTACTTC. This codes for CASSPPGLPYEQYF.

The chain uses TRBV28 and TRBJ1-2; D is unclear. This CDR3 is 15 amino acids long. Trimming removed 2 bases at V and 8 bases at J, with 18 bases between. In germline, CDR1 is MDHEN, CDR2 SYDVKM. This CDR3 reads CASSLPQLSYVGYTF. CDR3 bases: TGTGCCAGCAGTTTACCCCAGCTTAGTTATGTGGGCTACACCTTC.

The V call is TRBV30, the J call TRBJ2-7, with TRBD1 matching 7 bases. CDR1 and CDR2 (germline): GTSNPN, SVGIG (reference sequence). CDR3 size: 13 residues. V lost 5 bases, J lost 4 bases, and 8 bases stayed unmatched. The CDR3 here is CAWVRDRPYEQYF. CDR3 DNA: TGTGCCTGGGTCCGGGACAGACCATACGAGCAGTACTTC.

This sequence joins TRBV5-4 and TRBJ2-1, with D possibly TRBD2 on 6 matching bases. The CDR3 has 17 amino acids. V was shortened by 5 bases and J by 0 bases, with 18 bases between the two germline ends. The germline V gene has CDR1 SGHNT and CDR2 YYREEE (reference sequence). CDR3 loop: CASSSSGTFSSYNEQFF. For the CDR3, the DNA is TGTGCCAGCAGTTCCTCGGGGACTTTTAGCTCCTACAATGAGCAGTTCTTC.

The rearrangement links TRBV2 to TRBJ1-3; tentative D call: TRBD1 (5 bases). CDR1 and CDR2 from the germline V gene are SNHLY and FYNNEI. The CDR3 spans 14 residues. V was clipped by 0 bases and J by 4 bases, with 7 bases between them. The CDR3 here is CASSEAQGGNTIYF. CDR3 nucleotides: TGTGCCAGCAGTGAAGCGCAGGGAGGAAACACCATATATTTT.

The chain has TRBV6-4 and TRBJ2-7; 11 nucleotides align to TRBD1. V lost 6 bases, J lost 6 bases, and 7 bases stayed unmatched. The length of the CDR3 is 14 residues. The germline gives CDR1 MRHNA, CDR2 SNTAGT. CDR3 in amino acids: CASRDRGQGVEQYF. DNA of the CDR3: TGTGCCAGCAGGGACAGGGGGCAAGGGGTCGAGCAGTACTTC.

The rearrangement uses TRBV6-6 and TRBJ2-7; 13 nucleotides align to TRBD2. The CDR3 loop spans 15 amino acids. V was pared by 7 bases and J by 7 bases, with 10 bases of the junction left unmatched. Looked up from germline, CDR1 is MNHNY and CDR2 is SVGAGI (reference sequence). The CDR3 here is CASTFGLAGVQEQYF. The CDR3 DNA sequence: TGTGCCAGCACCTTCGGACTAGCGGGAGTCCAGGAGCAGTACTTC.

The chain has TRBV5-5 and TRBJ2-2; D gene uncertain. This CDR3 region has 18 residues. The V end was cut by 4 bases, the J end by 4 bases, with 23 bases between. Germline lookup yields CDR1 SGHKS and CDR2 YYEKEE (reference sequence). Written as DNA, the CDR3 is TGTGCCAGCAGCCGGTACCCCTTCAGCGACGCCAGCACCGGGGAGCTGTTTTTT. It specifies CASSRYPFSDASTGELFF.

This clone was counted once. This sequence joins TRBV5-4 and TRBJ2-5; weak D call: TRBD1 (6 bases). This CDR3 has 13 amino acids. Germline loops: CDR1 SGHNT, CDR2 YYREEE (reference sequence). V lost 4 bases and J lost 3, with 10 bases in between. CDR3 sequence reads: CASSPQGKETQYF. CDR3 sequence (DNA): TGTGCCAGCAGCCCCCAGGGGAAAGAGACCCAGTACTTC.

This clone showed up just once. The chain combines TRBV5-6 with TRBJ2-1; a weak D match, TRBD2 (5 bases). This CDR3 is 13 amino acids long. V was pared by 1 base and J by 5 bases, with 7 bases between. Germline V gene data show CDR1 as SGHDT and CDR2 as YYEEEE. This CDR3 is CASSLTGNNEQFF. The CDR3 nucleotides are TGTGCCAGCAGCTTGACGGGAAACAATGAGCAGTTCTTC.

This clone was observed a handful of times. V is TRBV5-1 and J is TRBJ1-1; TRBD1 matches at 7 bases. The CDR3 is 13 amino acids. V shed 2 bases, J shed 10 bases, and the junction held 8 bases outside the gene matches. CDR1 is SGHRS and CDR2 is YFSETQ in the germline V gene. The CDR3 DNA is TGCGCCAGCAGCTTCGTGGGACAGTTGGGAGCTTTCTTT. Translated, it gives CASSFVGQLGAFF.

Here the CDR3 DNA reads TGTGCCAGCTCATACGGGACAGCCCGCTCTGGAAACACCATATATTTT. This encodes CASSYGTARSGNTIYF. The chain couples TRBV18 to TRBJ1-3; TRBD1 agrees at 7 bases. Per germline, CDR1 KGHSH and CDR2 LQKENI. CDR3 length: 16 residues. J gave up 0 bases and V 5 bases, and 7 bases lay outside the gene matches.

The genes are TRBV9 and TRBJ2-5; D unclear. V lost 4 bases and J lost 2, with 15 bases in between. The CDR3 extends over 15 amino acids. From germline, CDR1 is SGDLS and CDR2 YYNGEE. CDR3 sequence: CASSPGPYRQETQYF. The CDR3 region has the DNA TGTGCCAGCAGCCCCGGTCCCTACCGACAAGAGACCCAGTACTTC.

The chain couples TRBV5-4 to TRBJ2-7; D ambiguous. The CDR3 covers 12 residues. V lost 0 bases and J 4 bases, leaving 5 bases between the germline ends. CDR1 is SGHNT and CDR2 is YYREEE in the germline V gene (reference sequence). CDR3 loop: CASSLVRYEQYF. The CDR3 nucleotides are TGTGCCAGCAGCTTGGTGAGGTACGAGCAGTACTTC.

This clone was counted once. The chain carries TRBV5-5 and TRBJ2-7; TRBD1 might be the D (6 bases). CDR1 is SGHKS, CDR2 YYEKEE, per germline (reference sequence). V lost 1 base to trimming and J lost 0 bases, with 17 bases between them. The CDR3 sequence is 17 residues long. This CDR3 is CASSLLLDSLSSYEQYF. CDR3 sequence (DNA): TGTGCCAGCAGCTTGCTCCTGGACAGCCTGAGCTCCTACGAGCAGTACTTC. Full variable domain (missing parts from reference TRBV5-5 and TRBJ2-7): DAGVTQSPTHLIKTRGQQVTLRCSPISGHKSVSWYQQVLGQGPQFIFQYYEKEERGRGNFPDRFSARQFPNYSSELNVNALLLGDSALYLCASSLLLDSLSSYEQYFGPGTRLTVT.